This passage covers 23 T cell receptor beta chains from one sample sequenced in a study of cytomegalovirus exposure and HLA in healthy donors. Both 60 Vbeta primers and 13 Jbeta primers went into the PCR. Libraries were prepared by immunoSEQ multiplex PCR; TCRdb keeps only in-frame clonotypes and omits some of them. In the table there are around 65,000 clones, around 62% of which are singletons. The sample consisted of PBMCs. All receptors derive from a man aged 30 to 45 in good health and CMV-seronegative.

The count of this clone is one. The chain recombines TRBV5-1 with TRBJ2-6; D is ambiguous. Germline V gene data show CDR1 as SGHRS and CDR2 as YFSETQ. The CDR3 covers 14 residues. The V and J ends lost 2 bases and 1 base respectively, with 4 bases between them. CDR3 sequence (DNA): TGCGCCAGCAGCTTCTTATCTGGGGCCAACGTCCTGACTTTC. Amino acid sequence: CASSFLSGANVLTF.

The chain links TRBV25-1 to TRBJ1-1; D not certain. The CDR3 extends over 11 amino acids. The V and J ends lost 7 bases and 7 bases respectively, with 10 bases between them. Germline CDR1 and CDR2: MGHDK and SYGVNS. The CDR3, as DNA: TGTGCCAGCAAACACGCAGGTGAAGCTTTCTTT. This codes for CASKHAGEAFF.

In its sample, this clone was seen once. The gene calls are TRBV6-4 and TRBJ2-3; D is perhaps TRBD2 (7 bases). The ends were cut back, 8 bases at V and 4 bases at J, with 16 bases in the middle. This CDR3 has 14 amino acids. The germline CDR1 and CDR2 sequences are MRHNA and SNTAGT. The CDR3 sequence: CASSPSGGSDTQYF. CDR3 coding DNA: TGTGCCAGCTCCCCCTCGGGGGGCTCAGATACGCAGTATTTT.

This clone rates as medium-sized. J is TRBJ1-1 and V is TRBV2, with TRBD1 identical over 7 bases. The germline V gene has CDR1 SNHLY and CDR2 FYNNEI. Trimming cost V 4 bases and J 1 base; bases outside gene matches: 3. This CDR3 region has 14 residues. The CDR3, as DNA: TGTGCCAGCAGTGCCCGACAGGGGAACACTGAAGCTTTCTTT. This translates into CASSARQGNTEAFF.

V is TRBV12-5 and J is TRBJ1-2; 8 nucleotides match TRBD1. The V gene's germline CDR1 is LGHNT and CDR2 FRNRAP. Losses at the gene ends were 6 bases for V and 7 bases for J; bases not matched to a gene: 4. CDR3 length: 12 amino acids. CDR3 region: CASGQGALGYTF. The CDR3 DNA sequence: TGTGCTAGTGGCCAGGGGGCGCTTGGCTACACCTTC. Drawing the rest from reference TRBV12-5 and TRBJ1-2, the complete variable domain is DARVTQTPRHKVTEMGQEVTMRCQPILGHNTVFWYRQTMMQGLELLAYFRNRAPLDDSGMPKDRFSAEMPDATLATLKIQPSEPRDSAVYFCASGQGALGYTFGSGTRLTVV.

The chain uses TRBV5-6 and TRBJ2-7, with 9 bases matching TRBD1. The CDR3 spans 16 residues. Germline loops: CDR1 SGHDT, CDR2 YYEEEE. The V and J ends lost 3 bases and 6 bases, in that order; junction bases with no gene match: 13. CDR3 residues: CASSSTLRDRDSEQYF. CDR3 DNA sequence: TGTGCCAGCAGCTCGACCCTCCGGGACAGGGATTCCGAGCAGTACTTC.

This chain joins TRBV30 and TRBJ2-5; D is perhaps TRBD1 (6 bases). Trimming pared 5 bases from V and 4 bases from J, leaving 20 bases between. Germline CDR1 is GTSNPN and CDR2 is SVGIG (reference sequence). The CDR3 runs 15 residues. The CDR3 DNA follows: TGTGCCTGGGAGTCAACGGGACAAAGTTCAGAGACCCAGTACTTC. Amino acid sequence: CAWESTGQSSETQYF.

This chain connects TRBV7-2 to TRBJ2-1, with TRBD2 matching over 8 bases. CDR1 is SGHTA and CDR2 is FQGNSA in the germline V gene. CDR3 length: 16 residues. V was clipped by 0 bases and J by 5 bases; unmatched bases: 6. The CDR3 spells CASSLALAGLDNEQFF. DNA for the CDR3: TGTGCCAGCAGCTTAGCGCTAGCGGGTTTAGACAATGAGCAGTTCTTC. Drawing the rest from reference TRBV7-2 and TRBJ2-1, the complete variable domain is GAGVSQSPSNKVTEKGKDVELRCDPISGHTALYWYRQSLGQGLEFLIYFQGNSAPDKSGLPSDRFSAERTGGSVSTLTIQRTQQEDSAVYLCASSLALAGLDNEQFFGPGTRLTVL.

CDR3 amino acids: CASSPRPGGLYEQYF. The CDR3 DNA is TGTGCCAGTAGTCCCCGCCCGGGGGGGCTCTACGAGCAGTACTTC. V usage is TRBV19 and J usage is TRBJ2-7, with 8 bases aligning to TRBD2. J gave up 3 bases and V 5 bases, and 9 bases lay outside the gene matches. This CDR3 comprises 15 residues. Germline CDR1 LNHDA, CDR2 SQIVND (reference sequence). The variable domain in full, completed from reference TRBV19 and TRBJ2-7, reads DGGITQSPKYLFRKEGQNVTLSCEQNLNHDAMYWYRQDPGQGLRLIYYSQIVNDFQKGDIAEGYSVSREKKESFPLTVTSAQKNPTAFYLCASSPRPGGLYEQYFGPGTRLTVT.

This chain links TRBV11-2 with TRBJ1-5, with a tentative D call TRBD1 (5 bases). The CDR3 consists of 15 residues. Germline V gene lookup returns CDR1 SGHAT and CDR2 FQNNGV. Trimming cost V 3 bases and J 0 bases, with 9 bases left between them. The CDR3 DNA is TGTGCCAGCAGCTTCGACAGATATAGCAATCAGCCCCAGCATTTT. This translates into CASSFDRYSNQPQHF.

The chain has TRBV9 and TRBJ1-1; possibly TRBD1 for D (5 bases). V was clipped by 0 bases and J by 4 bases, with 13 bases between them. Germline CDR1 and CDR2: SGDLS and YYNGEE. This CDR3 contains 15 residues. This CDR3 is CASSVEWGPGTEAFF. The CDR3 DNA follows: TGTGCCAGCAGCGTAGAGTGGGGCCCGGGCACTGAAGCTTTCTTT.

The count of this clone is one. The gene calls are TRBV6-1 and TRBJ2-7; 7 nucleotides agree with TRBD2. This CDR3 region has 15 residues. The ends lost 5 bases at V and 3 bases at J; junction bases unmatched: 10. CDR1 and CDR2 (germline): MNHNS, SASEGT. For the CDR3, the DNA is TGTGCCAGCAGTCCTCGGGGAGGGTTGGTCTACGAGCAGTACTTC. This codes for CASSPRGGLVYEQYF.

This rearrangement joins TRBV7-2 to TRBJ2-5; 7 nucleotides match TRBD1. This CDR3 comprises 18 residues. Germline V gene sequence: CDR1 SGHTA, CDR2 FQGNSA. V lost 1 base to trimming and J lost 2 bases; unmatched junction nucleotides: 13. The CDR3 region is CASSLVGTGVGGQETQYF. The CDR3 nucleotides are TGTGCCAGCAGCTTAGTTGGTACAGGGGTTGGGGGACAAGAGACCCAGTACTTC.

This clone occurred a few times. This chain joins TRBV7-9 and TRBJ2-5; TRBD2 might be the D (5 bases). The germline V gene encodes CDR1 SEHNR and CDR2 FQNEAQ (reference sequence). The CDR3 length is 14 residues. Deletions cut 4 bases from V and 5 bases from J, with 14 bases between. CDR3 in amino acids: CASSSGVVAETQYF. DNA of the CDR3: TGTGCCAGCAGCTCCGGGGTGGTGGCTGAGACCCAGTACTTC. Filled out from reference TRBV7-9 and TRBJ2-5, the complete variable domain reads DTGVSQNPRHKITKRGQNVTFRCDPISEHNRLYWYRQTLGQGPEFLTYFQNEAQLEKSRLLSDRFSAERPKGSFSTLEIQRTEQGDSAMYLCASSSGVVAETQYFGPGTRLLVL.

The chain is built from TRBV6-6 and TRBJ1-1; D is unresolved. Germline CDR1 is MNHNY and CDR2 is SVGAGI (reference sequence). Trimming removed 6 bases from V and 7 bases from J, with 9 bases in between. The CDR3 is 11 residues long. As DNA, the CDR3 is TGTGCCAGCAGCCATAGTGGTGAAGCTTTCTTT. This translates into CASSHSGEAFF.

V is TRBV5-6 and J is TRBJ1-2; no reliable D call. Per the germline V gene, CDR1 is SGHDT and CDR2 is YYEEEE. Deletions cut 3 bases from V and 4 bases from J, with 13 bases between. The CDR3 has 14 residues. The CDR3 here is CASSSAGISYGYTF. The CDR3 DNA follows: TGTGCCAGCAGCTCCGCCGGTATTAGCTATGGCTACACCTTC.

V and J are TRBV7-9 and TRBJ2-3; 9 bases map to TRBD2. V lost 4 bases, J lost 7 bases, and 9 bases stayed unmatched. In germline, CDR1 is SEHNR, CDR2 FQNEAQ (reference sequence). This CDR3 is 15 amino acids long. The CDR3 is CASSSRASGANTQYF. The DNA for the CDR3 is TGTGCCAGCAGCTCGAGGGCTAGCGGGGCAAATACGCAGTATTTT.

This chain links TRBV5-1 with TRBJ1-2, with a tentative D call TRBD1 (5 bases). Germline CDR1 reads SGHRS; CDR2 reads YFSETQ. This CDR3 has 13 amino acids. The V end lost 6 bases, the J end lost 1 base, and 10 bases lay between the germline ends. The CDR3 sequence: CASTSGGNYGYTF. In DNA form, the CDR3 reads TGCGCCAGCACGTCGGGGGGTAACTATGGCTACACCTTC.

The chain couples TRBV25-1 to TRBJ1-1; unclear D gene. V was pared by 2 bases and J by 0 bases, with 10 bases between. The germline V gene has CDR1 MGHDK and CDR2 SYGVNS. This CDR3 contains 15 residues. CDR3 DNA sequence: TGTGCCAGCAGTGAAGACTGGTCCATGAACACTGAAGCTTTCTTT. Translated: CASSEDWSMNTEAFF. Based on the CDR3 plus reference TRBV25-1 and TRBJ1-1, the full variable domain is EADIYQTPRYLVIGTGKKITLECSQTMGHDKMYWYQQDPGMELHLIHYSYGVNSTEKGDLSSESTVSRIRTEHFPLTLESARPSHTSQYLCASSEDWSMNTEAFFGQGTRLTVV.

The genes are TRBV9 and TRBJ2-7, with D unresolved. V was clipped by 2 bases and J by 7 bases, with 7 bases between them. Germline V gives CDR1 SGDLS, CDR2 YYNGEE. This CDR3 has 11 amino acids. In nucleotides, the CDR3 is TGTGCCAGCAGCGTTGACTCGGAGCAGTACTTC. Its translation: CASSVDSEQYF.

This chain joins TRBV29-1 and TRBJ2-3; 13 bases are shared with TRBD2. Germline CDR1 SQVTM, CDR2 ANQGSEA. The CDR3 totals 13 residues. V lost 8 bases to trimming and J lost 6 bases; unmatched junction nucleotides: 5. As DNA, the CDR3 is TGCAGCCTCGGGACTAGCGGGGCGGATACGCAGTATTTT. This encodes CSLGTSGADTQYF.

CDR3 sequence reads: CASSPRPGKLFF. The DNA of the CDR3 is TGTGCCAGTAGTCCCCGACCAGGGAAACTGTTTTTT. The V gene is TRBV19, the J gene TRBJ1-4, with a tentative D call TRBD1 (5 bases). Germline V gene lookup returns CDR1 LNHDA and CDR2 SQIVND (reference sequence). With 5 bases removed from V and 11 bases from J, the gap between germline ends came to 12 bases. The CDR3 loop spans 12 amino acids.

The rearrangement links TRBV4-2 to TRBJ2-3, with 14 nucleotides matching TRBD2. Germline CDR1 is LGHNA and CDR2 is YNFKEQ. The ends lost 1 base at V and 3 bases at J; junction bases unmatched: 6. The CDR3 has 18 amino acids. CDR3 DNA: TGTGCCAGCAGCCAAGGACTAGCGGGGGGGCAGAGGACAGATACGCAGTATTTT. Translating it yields CASSQGLAGGQRTDTQYF.